This TCR beta chain was observed in a study of immune evolution from preneoplasia to lung adenocarcinoma. Findings and limits, study-wide: Clonality was highest in normal lung, lower in later-stage lesions apparently. Top clone share appeared to fall from AAH through AIS, MIA, adenocarcinoma.

Resections took place in Japan or China from the mid-2010s to the late 2010s. About this clone: As yet, its antigen is unknown.

Germline CDR1 and CDR2: SGHTA and FQGNSA. V lost 1 base and J lost 6, with 15 bases in between. CDR3 length: 15 amino acids. Profiling relied on immunoSEQ multiplex PCR, and the TCRdb table lists in-frame clones only, not all of them. In the table there are approximately 5,000 clones, about four fifths of which are singletons. The TCR originated in a donor at least 70 years old with lung adenocarcinoma. Sequenced: FFPE adjacent normal lung tissue. The chain recombines TRBV7-2 with TRBJ1-2; D remains ambiguous. As DNA, the CDR3 is TGTGCCAGCAGCTTAGAGCTACAGAATCTGCATGGCTACACCTTC. Encoded protein: CASSLELQNLHGYTF.